This T cell receptor beta chain originates from a study of blood T cell repertoires in COVID-19 (TCRdb year 2020). For context, the study as a whole: Collaborator samples came from the United States, Italy and Spain and covered acute and convalescent phases of COVID-19. The material from the prospective study consisted of cDNA or gDNA derived from T cells, B-cell-depleted T cells, or PBMCs. Subjects who had been exposed to COVID-19, were actively infected with it, or had recovered from it provided the deeply sampled blood TCRbeta repertoires that made up the dataset. A freely available public database, intended as a resource for researchers studying the immune response to SARS-CoV-2, is where the repertoires were released. Samples were obtained from the ongoing ImmuneRACE study (first 160 participants) and from over 1,000 subjects provided by 6 global collaborators. Sample metadata almost always included a de-identified subject ID, COVID-19 status, age in years and sex. Where available, HLA class I and class II types were taken from metadata supplied by the sample provider and were not determined by assay-based typing.

Cut back by 5 bases and 2 bases, the V and J ends lie 6 bases apart. The CDR3 sequence holds 12 residues, the cysteine and phenylalanine included. The CDR3 DNA has 36 bases and is translated from base 1. Taken from the germline V gene, the CDR1 and CDR2 loops are MNHEY and SVGAGI. What the work shows at the level of the full study, not this receptor alone: The amount of clinical and demographic metadata varied by source and participant and was provided uncurated.

TCRbeta CDR3 regions were amplified from genomic DNA by means of the immunoSEQ Assay, a bias-controlled multiplex PCR. The source study handled its data this way. Within the assay, amplification of reference gene primers was used to estimate how many nucleated cells each sample contained. To quantify the absolute abundance of each unique TCRbeta CDR3 rearrangement, sequence reads were collapsed and filtered. For each sample, productive Simpson clonality was calculated as the square root of Simpson's diversity index over productive rearrangements. TCRdb limited this immuneACCESS table to in-frame rearrangements with V and J called. A share of clones is missing; checked studies link under half to unresolved V genes, and the rest is unexplained. The V and J calls and clone size come from that table; D and trimming were worked out from the DNA. The sample table contains around 310,000 clones; only one count was recorded for roughly 90% of them. The ten most abundant clones make up roughly a tenth of the sample.

To note about this clone: Its binding antigen is unknown. No base quality values were provided; no much bigger clone lies one nucleotide off.

Participants in the prospective study were enrolled through a virtual design, were aged roughly 18 to 100 years, and lived in roughly 24 United States geographic areas. In the prospective study, participants were assigned to cohorts based on the clinical history participants reported in a screening survey and a study questionnaire. For ImmuneRACE Cohort 3, a participant was defined as recovered based on two consecutive negative NP/OP PCR tests, clearance by a healthcare professional, or resolution of symptoms. Each participant in the prospective study had whole blood, serum and a nasopharyngeal or oropharyngeal swab collected by mobile phlebotomists. Over an approximately 2-month period, participants in the prospective study had the option of providing additional blood draws and questionnaires. Before DNA extraction, prospective study blood samples were shipped either frozen or at room temperature.

The V and J segments used are TRBV6-5 and TRBJ2-5; the D gene is unclear. Sequencing was done on a sample of PBMCs or T cells enriched from blood (not recorded which). The sequence was obtained from a woman in her twenties or thirties who had recovered from COVID-19. DNA sequence: TGTGCCAGCAGTCCAAATCAAGAGACCCAGTACTTC. Its protein is CASSPNQETQYF.